This paragraph reports one T cell receptor beta chain. Selected positively for CCR7 and CD45RO-negative, naive CD8 cells excluded terminally differentiated effector memory CD45RA+ cells. Trimming took off 5 bases at V and 4 bases at J, with 11 bases between the two ends. The CDR3 extends over 13 amino acids. Per the germline V gene, CDR1 is SGHTA and CDR2 is FQGNSA. TCRdb's table, derived via immunoSEQ multiplex PCR, lists solely in-frame clones and lacks some. The data hold about 2 million clones, with roughly 94% observed a single time. The sample originates from a study of shared clonotypes between healthy human individuals.

This chain joins TRBV7-2 and TRBJ1-2, with D possibly being TRBD1 (5 bases). This TCR derives from a man aged 18-30 years in good health. Sequenced material: naive CD8+ T cells sorted from blood. As DNA, the CDR3 is TGTGCCAGCAGCCTAGGGGAAACCTATGGCTACACCTTC. Its protein is CASSLGETYGYTF.